The 17 T cell receptor beta chains below were found in one sample sequenced in a study of regulatory T cells in long-lasting Graves disease. Indicated time point: newly diagnosed GD, antithyroid drugs for less than 3 months. Making the TCR library involved RNA that had been extracted from PBMCs. Arm-PCR of CDR3 regions and iRepertoire HTBI primers were used to build TCR beta libraries. TCRdb redid the calling of the multiplex PCR reads with MiXCR, one entry per CDR3 protein. The table has about 440,000 distinct CDR3 sequences, approximately 16% seen once. The same sample was also used in a study of T cells in Graves' hyperthyroidism and ophthalmopathy.

The sequences come from peripheral blood mononuclear cells (PBMCs), collected at new diagnosis, from a patient treated with antithyroid drugs. The receptors were gathered from a woman aged 18-35 years with Graves disease.

The V gene is TRBV5-1, the J gene TRBJ2-2; 8 nucleotides align to TRBD1. This CDR3 has 14 residues. V trimming: 4 bases; J trimming: 4 bases; junction bases outside the gene matches: 3. Germline V gene sequence: CDR1 SGHRS, CDR2 YFSETQ. CDR3 DNA: TGCGCCAGCAGCGGAACAGGGGGCACCGGGGAGCTGTTTTTT. It encodes CASSGTGGTGELFF.

This clonotype appeared many times. The chain is built from TRBV12-3 or TRBV12-4 and TRBJ2-1, with 8 bases lining up with TRBD2. J lost 6 bases, V lost 3 bases, and 4 bases had no gene match. The CDR3 loop spans 14 amino acids. The CDR3 is CASSFSGIGNEQFF. The CDR3 DNA reads TGTGCCAGCAGTTTTAGCGGGATCGGCAATGAGCAGTTCTTC.

This clonotype was seen at least ten times. J is TRBJ2-3 and V is TRBV2; maybe TRBD2 (6 bases). V was cut by 8 bases and J by 0 bases, with 9 bases left in between. Looked up from germline, CDR1 is SNHLY and CDR2 is FYNNEI. CDR3 size: 13 residues. The CDR3 here is CASLGTSTDTQYF. The CDR3 bases are TGTGCCAGCCTCGGGACTAGCACAGATACGCAGTATTTT.

This clonotype has ten or more counts. The rearrangement links TRBV15 to TRBJ2-7, with 10 bases matching TRBD1. The CDR3 runs 15 residues. Losses at the gene ends were 2 bases for V and 3 bases for J; bases not matched to a gene: 4. The germline gives CDR1 LNHNV, CDR2 YYDKDF (reference sequence). The CDR3 DNA is TGTGCCACCAGCAGATCCCGGGACAGGGGCTACGAGCAGTACTTC. This sequence encodes CATSRSRDRGYEQYF.

The chain couples TRBV7-2 to TRBJ2-3; D gene uncertain. V was pared by 7 bases and J by 0 bases, with 8 bases between. Per germline, CDR1 SGHTA and CDR2 FQGNSA. The CDR3 totals 13 residues. The CDR3 region is CASNDLSTDTQYF. As DNA, the CDR3 is TGTGCCAGCAACGACCTTAGCACAGATACGCAGTATTTT.

This clonotype was picked up a small number of times. The CDR3 here is CASSFSLPAGGTTDTQYF. Written as DNA, the CDR3 is TGTGCCAGCAGTTTTTCCCTCCCAGCGGGAGGGACCACAGATACGCAGTATTTT. V gene TRBV27 combines with J gene TRBJ2-3; 10 nucleotides align to TRBD2. This CDR3 is built from 18 residues. Germline CDR1 reads MNHEY; CDR2 reads SMNVEV (reference sequence). With 3 bases clipped from V and 2 bases from J, the junction kept 11 bases outside the gene matches.

This clonotype turned up a few times. The V and J genes are TRBV5-1 and TRBJ2-2, with D tentatively TRBD2 (6 bases). The length of the CDR3 is 16 residues. CDR1 SGHRS and CDR2 YFSETQ come from the germline V gene. Trimming took off 4 bases at V and 6 bases at J, with 19 bases between the two ends. As DNA, the CDR3 is TGCGCCAGCAGCACCGGGCCGGGAGCTCTCCCCGGGGAGCTGTTTTTT. It yields the protein CASSTGPGALPGELFF.

This sequence joins TRBV30 and TRBJ2-3; the D gene is possibly TRBD2 (5 bases). Trimming pared 5 bases from V and 6 bases from J, leaving 18 bases between. Germline lookup yields CDR1 GTSNPN and CDR2 SVGIG (reference sequence). CDR3 length: 14 amino acids. In DNA form, the CDR3 reads TGTGCCTGGGGCCTCTCCGGGAACGTCGATACGCAGTATTTT. It yields the protein CAWGLSGNVDTQYF.

This clonotype was detected ten times or more. V is TRBV2 and J is TRBJ2-1; tentatively, D is TRBD2 (6 bases). This CDR3 spans 17 amino acids. The germline V gene encodes CDR1 SNHLY and CDR2 FYNNEI. The V gene lost 2 bases and the J gene lost 1 base, with 15 bases spanning the gap. CDR3: CASSESSDLKSYNEQFF. CDR3 DNA: TGTGCCAGCAGTGAATCTAGCGACCTTAAGTCCTACAATGAGCAGTTCTTC.

This clonotype was detected ten times or more. The rearrangement links TRBV27 to TRBJ2-5, with 12 bases that match TRBD2. The CDR3 has 18 amino acids. Germline assignment: CDR1 MNHEY and CDR2 SMNVEV (reference sequence). Unmatched junction bases numbered 15, after V lost 5 bases and J lost 5 bases. The CDR3 loop is CASSPRTSGTARSETQYF. CDR3 bases: TGTGCCAGCAGTCCCCGGACTAGCGGGACGGCCCGTTCGGAGACCCAGTACTTC.

This clonotype was detected ten times or more. This chain joins TRBV6-1 and TRBJ2-7; D possibly uses TRBD1 or TRBD2 (6 bases each). Trimming shortened V by 5 bases and J by 2 bases, and 10 bases separated the two germline ends. Looked up from germline, CDR1 is MNHNS and CDR2 is SASEGT. The CDR3 loop spans 13 amino acids. CDR3 residues: CASSQGGTYEQYF. DNA for the CDR3: TGTGCCAGCAGTCAAGGGGGGACCTACGAGCAGTACTTC.

The chain couples TRBV14 to TRBJ2-2; the D is unclear. The V gene lost 3 bases and the J gene lost 4 bases, with 6 bases spanning the gap. The CDR3 loop spans 13 amino acids. Germline CDR1 and CDR2: SGHDN and FVKESK. The CDR3 region is CASSHESTGELFF. The CDR3 DNA follows: TGTGCCAGCAGCCACGAGTCCACCGGGGAGCTGTTTTTT.

Many counts were recorded for this clonotype. The chain recombines TRBV28 with TRBJ2-7, with 10 nucleotides matching TRBD1. J was trimmed by 6 bases and V by 5 bases; bases with no gene match: 7. The CDR3 has 14 amino acids. The germline V gene encodes CDR1 MDHEN and CDR2 SYDVKM. CDR3 in amino acids: CASSLTGTGVEQYF. For the CDR3, the DNA is TGTGCCAGCAGTCTCACCGGGACAGGGGTCGAGCAGTACTTC.

This clonotype has at least ten counts. This sequence joins TRBV12-3 or TRBV12-4 and TRBJ2-3; a weak D match, TRBD2 (6 bases). This CDR3 is built from 13 residues. Trimming left V 6 bases short and J 6 bases short, with 13 bases between. The CDR3 here is CASSTGAGDTQYF. In DNA form, the CDR3 reads TGTGCCAGCAGCACCGGGGCGGGGGATACGCAGTATTTT.

There are many counts of this clonotype. This chain joins TRBV11-2 and TRBJ2-7; 9 bases are shared with TRBD2. Losses at the gene ends were 2 bases for V and 3 bases for J; bases not matched to a gene: 11. Germline-derived CDR1 and CDR2 are SGHAT and FQNNGV. This CDR3 is built from 17 residues. In DNA, the CDR3 is TGTGCCAGCAGCTTACCACTAGCGGGCGGAGACCGCTACGAGCAGTACTTC. It specifies CASSLPLAGGDRYEQYF.

This clonotype was recorded at least ten times. The rearrangement links TRBV7-3 to TRBJ2-1; TRBD1 matches at 7 bases. The germline CDR1 and CDR2 sequences are SGHTA and FQGTGA. J lost 8 bases, V lost 1 base, and 11 bases had no gene match. The CDR3 is 16 residues long. The CDR3 nucleotides are TGTGCCAGCAGCTTAAAGGGGGCCGGGATGGTCGATGAGCAGTTCTTC. It translates to CASSLKGAGMVDEQFF. The full variable domain, in which reference TRBV7-3 and TRBJ2-1 provide the parts outside the CDR3, is GAGVSQTPSNKVTEKGKYVELRCDPISGHTALYWYRQSLGQGPEFLIYFQGTGAADDSGLPNDRFFAVRPEGSVSTLKIQRTERGDSAVYLCASSLKGAGMVDEQFFGPGTRLTVL.

The rearrangement joins TRBV7-9 to TRBJ2-7; 8 nucleotides line up with TRBD2. The CDR3 has 14 residues. Germline V CDR1 and CDR2: SEHNR, FQNEAQ (reference sequence). V shed 4 bases, J shed 6 bases, and the junction held 8 bases outside the gene matches. Written as DNA, the CDR3 is TGTGCCAGCAGCTCTCCGGGAGGGCCTTTCGAGCAGTACTTC. Its translation: CASSSPGGPFEQYF.